What follows are 3 T cell receptor beta chains derived from one specimen sequenced in a study of blood T cells in healthy people across ages. Primed by a sample-barcoded 5' primer and a J-beta primer mix, a second PCR proceeded for roughly 7 to 11 cycles. MiXCR, run by TCRdb on the 5' RACE reads, gives a single entry per CDR3 protein. The table records approximately 760,000 distinct CDR3 sequences, just under 25% of them present only once. In addition, the sample was reused for a study of T cells of mothers and their children.

Specimen: blood. The receptors here all came from a boy younger than 18 in good health.

This clonotype was seen a handful of times. The rearrangement joins TRBV12-3 or TRBV12-4 to TRBJ2-7; 8 bases are a match to TRBD1. CDR3 length: 15 amino acids. J was trimmed by 4 bases and V by 6 bases; bases with no gene match: 11. CDR3 coding DNA: TGTGCCAGCAGACGACAGGGGCCCACCAGGTACGAGCAGTACTTC. It is translated as CASRRQGPTRYEQYF.

The chain employs TRBV27 and TRBJ2-4; TRBD1 aligns across 7 bases. Germline lookup yields CDR1 MNHEY and CDR2 SMNVEV (reference sequence). V shed 10 bases, J shed 4 bases, and the junction held 10 bases outside the gene matches. The CDR3 totals 14 residues. This CDR3 is CANPGQNGKNIQYF. The CDR3 DNA is TGTGCCAACCCGGGACAGAACGGGAAAAACATTCAGTACTTC.

This sequence joins TRBV20-1 and TRBJ2-1; 9 bases align to TRBD2. Trimming at V came to 1 base and at J to 2 bases, leaving 6 bases not matched to a gene. The germline V gene has CDR1 DFQATT and CDR2 SNEGSKA (reference sequence). The length of the CDR3 is 16 residues. As DNA, the CDR3 is TGCAGTGCTAGAGGTCTAGCGGGGACCGCCTACAATGAGCAGTTCTTC. It translates to CSARGLAGTAYNEQFF.